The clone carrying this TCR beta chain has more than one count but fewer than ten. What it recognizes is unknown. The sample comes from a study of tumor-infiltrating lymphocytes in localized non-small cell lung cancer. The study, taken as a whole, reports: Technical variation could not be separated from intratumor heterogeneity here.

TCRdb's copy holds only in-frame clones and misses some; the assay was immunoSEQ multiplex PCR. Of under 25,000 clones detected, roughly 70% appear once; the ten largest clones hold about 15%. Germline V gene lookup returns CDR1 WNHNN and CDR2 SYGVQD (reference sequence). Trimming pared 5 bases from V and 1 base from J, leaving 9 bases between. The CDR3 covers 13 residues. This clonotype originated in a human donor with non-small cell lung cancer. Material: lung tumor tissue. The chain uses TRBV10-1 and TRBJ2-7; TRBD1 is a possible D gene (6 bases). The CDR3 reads CASSSGQSYEQYF. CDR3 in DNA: TGCGCCAGCAGTTCAGGACAGTCCTACGAGCAGTACTTC.